These 21 T cell receptor beta chains came from one sample sequenced in a study of cytomegalovirus exposure and HLA in healthy donors. A multiplex PCR was run with 60 Vbeta primers and 13 Jbeta primers. Clones were sequenced by immunoSEQ multiplex PCR, and TCRdb holds only the in-frame ones, with some missing. The table records under 200,000 clones, 82% of them present only once. The specimen sequenced was PBMCs. These receptors came from a male donor in good health and CMV-seronegative.

This chain joins TRBV2 and TRBJ2-7; perhaps TRBD2 as D (6 bases). Trimming removed 8 bases from V and 4 bases from J, with 18 bases in between. Germline CDR1 and CDR2: SNHLY and FYNNEI. CDR3 length: 14 residues. The CDR3 nucleotides read TGTGCCAGCGGCCAACGGACGGGACTTTACGAGCAGTACTTC. Amino acid sequence: CASGQRTGLYEQYF.

The chain links TRBV19 to TRBJ2-3; D gene uncertain. CDR1 LNHDA and CDR2 SQIVND come from the germline V gene (reference sequence). The CDR3 is 12 amino acids. V gave up 2 bases and J gave up 4 bases, with 4 bases separating them. In DNA, the CDR3 is TGTGCCAGTAGTATATCCGCAGATACGCAGTATTTT. This gives the protein CASSISADTQYF.

The V call is TRBV7-2, the J call TRBJ2-7; 7 positions match TRBD2. The trim removed 4 bases at V and 3 bases at J, leaving 15 bases unmatched. CDR3 length: 17 amino acids. CDR1 is SGHTA, CDR2 FQGNSA, per germline. This CDR3 is CASSSPGAGLVIYEQYF. CDR3 nucleotide sequence: TGTGCCAGCAGCTCCCCCGGAGCGGGGTTGGTTATCTACGAGCAGTACTTC.

This clone came up a few times. The chain uses TRBV6-5 and TRBJ1-5; 8 nucleotides align to TRBD1. Germline CDR1 and CDR2: MNHEY and SVGAGI. The V gene end was trimmed by 4 bases and the J gene end by 2 bases; junction bases not matched to a gene: 4. The length of the CDR3 is 15 residues. Here the CDR3 reads CASSSYRGGNQPQHF. CDR3 coding DNA: TGTGCCAGCAGTTCGTACAGGGGGGGCAATCAGCCCCAGCATTTT.

The chain joins TRBV5-4 to TRBJ2-1, with TRBD1 identical over 10 bases. The CDR3 consists of 17 residues. V lost 1 base to trimming and J lost 3 bases; unmatched junction nucleotides: 7. The germline V gene has CDR1 SGHNT and CDR2 YYREEE (reference sequence). This CDR3 is CASSLTGGTGVYNEQFF. For the CDR3, the DNA is TGTGCCAGCAGCTTGACGGGCGGGACAGGGGTCTACAATGAGCAGTTCTTC.

This chain links TRBV29-1 with TRBJ2-5; TRBD1 matches 12 bases. Losses at the gene ends were 4 bases for V and 5 bases for J; bases not matched to a gene: 8. CDR3 length: 15 amino acids. CDR1 is SQVTM, CDR2 ANQGSEA, per germline. This CDR3 is CSVVGQGAATETQYF. CDR3 DNA: TGCAGCGTTGTGGGACAGGGGGCCGCGACGGAGACCCAGTACTTC.

V gene TRBV19 combines with J gene TRBJ1-1; no clear D. CDR3 length: 13 amino acids. Germline values: CDR1 LNHDA, CDR2 SQIVND (reference sequence). V was cut by 7 bases and J by 1 base, with 10 bases left in between. The CDR3: CASNLTPNTEAFF. CDR3 nucleotide sequence: TGTGCCAGTAACCTTACACCGAACACTGAAGCTTTCTTT.

The chain is built from TRBV6-5 and TRBJ1-1; D is unresolved. Between the trimmed V and J ends, which lost 4 bases and 2 bases, there was a span of 8 bases. Germline V CDR1 and CDR2: MNHEY, SVGAGI. The CDR3 is 13 amino acids. CDR3 bases: TGTGCCAGCAGTTCTGATAGAAACACTGAAGCTTTCTTT. Translated: CASSSDRNTEAFF.

The chain joins TRBV5-1 to TRBJ1-3; the D gene is possibly TRBD1 (5 bases). V lost 2 bases and J 0 bases, leaving 18 bases between the germline ends. This CDR3 region has 18 residues. Germline V lookup: CDR1 SGHRS, CDR2 YFSETQ. CDR3 residues: CASSFGEGPRGSGNTIYF. CDR3 DNA sequence: TGCGCCAGCAGCTTCGGGGAGGGACCAAGGGGCTCTGGAAACACCATATATTTT.

The chain couples TRBV19 to TRBJ1-2; TRBD1 matches 8 bases. With V trimmed by 9 bases and J by 8 bases, 11 bases remained unmatched. Per germline, CDR1 LNHDA and CDR2 SQIVND (reference sequence). The CDR3 has 13 amino acids. The CDR3 DNA is TGTGCCAGCCGTCAGGACAGGGCTGGCGGCTACACCTTC. Translated, it gives CASRQDRAGGYTF.

CDR3 region: CASTNHRGQPQHF. For the CDR3, the DNA is TGTGCCAGTACAAACCACAGGGGACAGCCCCAGCATTTT. This sequence joins TRBV19 and TRBJ1-5; 7 bases are a match to TRBD1. The CDR3 consists of 13 residues. V trimming: 7 bases; J trimming: 7 bases; junction bases outside the gene matches: 7. Germline values: CDR1 LNHDA, CDR2 SQIVND (reference sequence).

V is TRBV11-2 and J is TRBJ2-3; 8 bases are shared with TRBD2. There are 16 residues in the CDR3. V was pared by 5 bases and J by 6 bases, with 13 bases of the junction left unmatched. From germline, CDR1 is SGHAT and CDR2 FQNNGV. Here the CDR3 reads CASSGTGTPGGDTQYF. The CDR3 DNA reads TGTGCCAGCAGCGGGACCGGGACCCCGGGAGGGGATACGCAGTATTTT.

V is TRBV18 and J is TRBJ1-1; the match to TRBD1 covers 9 bases. Trimming removed 3 bases from V and 4 bases from J; junction bases left unmatched: 3. The CDR3 contains 14 residues. CDR1 and CDR2 (germline): KGHSH, LQKENI. This CDR3 is CASSPGTGTTEAFF. The CDR3 nucleotides read TGTGCCAGCTCACCGGGGACAGGGACCACTGAAGCTTTCTTT.

This clone was observed a single time. V gene TRBV6-5 combines with J gene TRBJ1-2; TRBD1 might be the D (6 bases). There are 14 residues in the CDR3. CDR1 is MNHEY and CDR2 is SVGAGI in the germline V gene. Trimming pared 6 bases from V and 6 bases from J, leaving 17 bases between. In DNA, the CDR3 is TGTGCCAGCAGCCGGACAGCACCAACTAATGGCTACACCTTC. Amino acid sequence: CASSRTAPTNGYTF.

The chain has TRBV12-5 and TRBJ1-5; TRBD1 is a possible D gene (5 bases). Germline V gene lookup returns CDR1 LGHNT and CDR2 FRNRAP. Deletions cut 2 bases from V and 9 bases from J, with 11 bases between. There are 13 residues in the CDR3. The chain's CDR3 is CASGLSGPSPQHF. CDR3 DNA sequence: TGTGCTAGTGGTTTGTCAGGGCCCTCGCCCCAGCATTTT.

The chain combines TRBV29-1 with TRBJ1-5; D gene unclear. Trimming took 2 bases from V and 12 from J, leaving 17 bases between them. Germline V gene lookup returns CDR1 SQVTM and CDR2 ANQGSEA. There are 13 residues in the CDR3. CDR3 amino acids: CSVELPSGSLQHF. CDR3 in DNA: TGCAGCGTTGAACTTCCTTCGGGTTCGCTCCAGCATTTT.

In its sample, this clone was seen a few times. This sequence joins TRBV18 and TRBJ2-1; 7 bases are a match to TRBD1. V was pared by 2 bases and J by 13 bases, with 11 bases of the junction left unmatched. In germline, CDR1 is KGHSH, CDR2 LQKENI. The CDR3 is 14 residues long. CDR3 DNA sequence: TGTGCCAGCTCACCAGGGGACAGTCTGAGTCCCCAGTTCTTC. Protein sequence: CASSPGDSLSPQFF. Supplemented by reference TRBV18 and TRBJ2-1, the full variable domain reads NAGVMQNPRHLVRRRGQEARLRCSPMKGHSHVYWYRQLPEEGLKFMVYLQKENIIDESGMPKERFSAEFPKEGPSILRIQQVVRGDSAAYFCASSPGDSLSPQFFGPGTRLTVL.

The chain is built from TRBV7-2 and TRBJ2-1, with TRBD1 as a possible D gene (6 bases). Per the germline V gene, CDR1 is SGHTA and CDR2 is FQGNSA. This CDR3 contains 16 residues. V lost 6 bases, J lost 4 bases, and 19 bases lay in between. The CDR3 loop is CASSSAGIRGYNEQFF. CDR3 coding DNA: TGTGCCAGCAGTTCCGCCGGGATCAGGGGTTACAATGAGCAGTTCTTC.

The V gene is TRBV10-3, the J gene TRBJ2-7; D uncertain. Trimming cost V 6 bases and J 5 bases, with 17 bases left between them. The CDR3 sequence is 14 residues long. Germline loops: CDR1 ENHRY, CDR2 SYGVKD. CDR3: CAIRALVQSNEQYF. In DNA, the CDR3 is TGTGCCATCAGGGCTCTGGTGCAGTCAAACGAGCAGTACTTC.

The chain couples TRBV27 to TRBJ1-3; no definite D call. Germline assignment: CDR1 MNHEY and CDR2 SMNVEV (reference sequence). This CDR3 spans 13 amino acids. The V and J ends lost 8 bases and 0 bases respectively, with 8 bases between them. The CDR3 coding sequence is TGTGCCAGCTTAGATTACTCTGGAAACACCATATATTTT. It yields the protein CASLDYSGNTIYF.

The rearrangement links TRBV11-1 to TRBJ2-2, with 8 bases matching TRBD2. This CDR3 spans 16 amino acids. The J segment lost 6 bases and the V segment lost 2 bases, leaving 8 bases of the junction unmatched. Germline CDR1 is SGHAT and CDR2 is FQDESV (reference sequence). The CDR3 loop reads CASSLSAGAGPGELFF. In nucleotides, the CDR3 is TGTGCCAGCAGCTTATCAGCGGGAGCGGGTCCCGGGGAGCTGTTTTTT.